Shown below are 24 T cell receptor beta chains from a single sample sequenced in a study of blood T cell repertoires in COVID-19. The protocol was immunoSEQ multiplex PCR, while the TCRdb copy is restricted to in-frame clones and leaves out a portion. Of about 53,000 clones in the sample, over 70% were seen once. Sequences were obtained from peripheral blood. The receptors here all came from a human donor with active or convalescent COVID-19. The donor label of this sample is uncertain.

The J gene is TRBJ1-5, the V gene TRBV30, with D possibly being TRBD1 (5 bases). Germline CDR1 GTSNPN, CDR2 SVGIG (reference sequence). This CDR3 is 12 amino acids long. V was cut by 8 bases and J by 5 bases, with 13 bases left in between. CDR3 sequence: CAGAGPDQPQHF. The CDR3 DNA follows: TGTGCCGGAGCGGGACCTGATCAGCCCCAGCATTTT.

V usage is TRBV18 and J usage is TRBJ2-7; D call uncertain. Germline V gene sequence: CDR1 KGHSH, CDR2 LQKENI. Trimming left V 6 bases short and J 7 bases short, with 16 bases between. The length of the CDR3 is 13 residues. The CDR3 DNA sequence: TGTGCCAGCTCCGCGGCTGAGTTTCGGGAGCAGTACTTC. It codes for CASSAAEFREQYF.

The genes are TRBV5-1 and TRBJ2-5; 10 bases are a match to TRBD2. The CDR3 runs 15 residues. From germline, CDR1 is SGHRS and CDR2 YFSETQ. The trim removed 5 bases at V and 1 base at J, leaving 5 bases unmatched. CDR3 in DNA: TGCGCCAGCAGTCCGACTAGCGGGCGCCAAGAGACCCAGTACTTC. Protein sequence: CASSPTSGRQETQYF.

V usage is TRBV7-2 and J usage is TRBJ2-1; 8 bases fit TRBD2. CDR1 is SGHTA, CDR2 FQGNSA, per germline. This CDR3 is built from 14 residues. Trimming took 1 base from V and 6 from J; bases not matched to a gene: 2. The CDR3 here is CASSLELAANEQFF. As DNA, the CDR3 is TGTGCCAGCAGCTTAGAACTAGCGGCCAATGAGCAGTTCTTC. The full variable domain, completed using reference TRBV7-2 and TRBJ2-1, is GAGVSQSPSNKVTEKGKDVELRCDPISGHTALYWYRQSLGQGLEFLIYFQGNSAPDKSGLPSDRFSAERTGGSVSTLTIQRTQQEDSAVYLCASSLELAANEQFFGPGTRLTVL.

This chain uses TRBV7-2 with TRBJ1-5, with 9 bases lining up with TRBD1. V trimming: 5 bases; J trimming: 1 base; junction bases outside the gene matches: 6. The CDR3 covers 16 residues. From germline, CDR1 is SGHTA and CDR2 FQGNSA. Here the CDR3 reads CASSLQGASSNQPQHF. The CDR3 nucleotides are TGTGCCAGCAGCCTACAGGGGGCGTCGAGCAATCAGCCCCAGCATTTT.

This clone was seen a handful of times. The V gene is TRBV7-3, the J gene TRBJ1-6; D remains ambiguous. The V gene lost 0 bases and the J gene lost 4 bases, with 7 bases spanning the gap. Germline CDR1 SGHTA, CDR2 FQGTGA. This CDR3 contains 15 residues. The CDR3 bases are TGTGCCAGCAGCTTAACGACGGGATATAATTCACCCCTCCACTTT. It specifies CASSLTTGYNSPLHF.

In its sample, this clone was seen a few times. V is TRBV5-1 and J is TRBJ1-1; 9 bases agree with TRBD1. Losses at the gene ends were 4 bases for V and 8 bases for J; bases not matched to a gene: 9. Germline CDR1 and CDR2: SGHRS and YFSETQ. This CDR3 has 14 residues. The CDR3 sequence: CASSPEQGAGEAFF. The CDR3, as DNA: TGCGCCAGCAGCCCGGAACAGGGGGCCGGCGAAGCTTTCTTT.

CDR3 DNA: TGTGCCAGCAGCCTTCGGCGGGACAGCTACGAGCAGTACTTC. Translating it yields CASSLRRDSYEQYF. This chain uses TRBV7-8 with TRBJ2-7; a weak D match, TRBD1 (7 bases). CDR3 length: 14 residues. Trimming cost V 5 bases and J 3 bases, with 14 bases left between them. CDR1 and CDR2 from the germline V gene are SGHVS and FQNEAQ. Full variable domain (rest looked up from reference TRBV7-8 and TRBJ2-7): GAGVSQSPRYKVAKRGQDVALRCDPISGHVSLFWYQQALGQGPEFLTYFQNEAQLDKSGLPSDRFFAERPEGSVSTLKIQRTQQEDSAVYLCASSLRRDSYEQYFGPGTRLTVT.

The V gene is TRBV4-2, the J gene TRBJ1-4; D is perhaps TRBD1 (6 bases). This CDR3 spans 16 amino acids. Looked up from germline, CDR1 is LGHNA and CDR2 is YNFKEQ. V dropped 0 bases and J dropped 8 bases, with 16 bases sitting between them. The CDR3 DNA is TGTGCCAGCAGCCAAGAGGGTACAGGGCAGGGGGAAAAACTGTTTTTT. As protein: CASSQEGTGQGEKLFF.

This chain uses TRBV3-1 (or the pseudogene TRBV3-2) with TRBJ2-7; 7 nucleotides agree with TRBD2. Germline V gives CDR1 LGHDT, CDR2 YNNKEL (reference sequence). The V and J ends lost 4 bases and 1 base, in that order; junction bases with no gene match: 10. The CDR3 covers 16 residues. For the CDR3, the DNA is TGTGCCAGCAGCCGAGGGGAGGGTAGCGGTTCCTACGAGCAGTACTTC. Protein product: CASSRGEGSGSYEQYF.

The chain is built from TRBV11-2 and TRBJ1-2; D gene unclear. The CDR3 totals 14 residues. Germline V lookup: CDR1 SGHAT, CDR2 FQNNGV. Trimming removed 1 base from V and 4 bases from J, with 10 bases in between. The CDR3 sequence is CASSLVRGTYGYTF. In DNA form, the CDR3 reads TGTGCCAGCAGCTTAGTACGAGGAACCTATGGCTACACCTTC. Full variable domain (remainder filled in from reference TRBV11-2 and TRBJ1-2): EAGVAQSPRYKIIEKRQSVAFWCNPISGHATLYWYQQILGQGPKLLIQFQNNGVVDDSQLPKDRFSAERLKGVDSTLKIQPAKLEDSAVYLCASSLVRGTYGYTFGSGTRLTVV.

This clone was found a few times. The CDR3 protein is CAWNSGGPQHF. CDR3 bases: TGTGCCTGGAATTCGGGGGGGCCCCAGCATTTT. This chain uses TRBV30 with TRBJ1-5; perhaps TRBD1 as D (5 bases). With 4 bases removed from V and 9 bases from J, the gap between germline ends came to 10 bases. Germline loops: CDR1 GTSNPN, CDR2 SVGIG (reference sequence). The CDR3 has 11 residues.

This clone appeared a few times. The gene calls are TRBV6-5 and TRBJ1-1; D ambiguous. The CDR3 is 15 amino acids. The V and J ends lost 7 bases and 1 base respectively, with 16 bases between them. Germline V gene lookup returns CDR1 MNHEY and CDR2 SVGAGI. The CDR3 protein is CASNPSGHSNTEAFF. Written as DNA, the CDR3 is TGTGCCAGCAATCCATCTGGCCATTCGAACACTGAAGCTTTCTTT.

The CDR3 DNA sequence: TGTGCCTGGAGCACCCTTTGGACAGAAAGGAACTATGGCTACACCTTC. Protein sequence: CAWSTLWTERNYGYTF. The J gene is TRBJ1-2, the V gene TRBV30; perhaps TRBD1 as D (6 bases). The germline V gene encodes CDR1 GTSNPN and CDR2 SVGIG (reference sequence). This CDR3 has 16 amino acids. Trimming stripped 3 bases from V and 2 bases from J, with 19 bases between.

This chain uses TRBV18 with TRBJ2-7; the match to TRBD1 covers 7 bases. The CDR3 contains 17 residues. Trimming took 3 bases from V and 4 from J; bases not matched to a gene: 15. Per the germline V gene, CDR1 is KGHSH and CDR2 is LQKENI. This CDR3 is CASSPPRGQGVSYEQYF. The CDR3, as DNA: TGTGCCAGCTCACCCCCTAGAGGCCAGGGGGTCTCATACGAGCAGTACTTC.

V usage is TRBV18 and J usage is TRBJ1-1; 7 bases align to TRBD1. Germline lookup yields CDR1 KGHSH and CDR2 LQKENI. The CDR3 has 16 residues. Trimming cost V 4 bases and J 0 bases; bases outside gene matches: 8. CDR3 amino acids: CASSRIGGQMNTEAFF. CDR3 coding DNA: TGTGCCAGCTCACGGATCGGGGGACAGATGAACACTGAAGCTTTCTTT.

The CDR3 sequence is CASSDLNRGWETQYF. The CDR3 DNA follows: TGTGCCAGCTCAGACCTCAATAGGGGATGGGAGACCCAGTACTTC. J is TRBJ2-5 and V is TRBV18; possibly TRBD1 for D (5 bases). Trimming removed 5 bases from V and 5 bases from J, with 18 bases in between. The CDR3 is made up of 15 amino acids. Germline V gene data show CDR1 as KGHSH and CDR2 as LQKENI. The entire variable domain, with the rest obtained from reference TRBV18 and TRBJ2-5, is as follows: NAGVMQNPRHLVRRRGQEARLRCSPMKGHSHVYWYRQLPEEGLKFMVYLQKENIIDESGMPKERFSAEFPKEGPSILRIQQVVRGDSAAYFCASSDLNRGWETQYFGPGTRLLVL.

This chain joins TRBV2 and TRBJ2-5, with TRBD2 as a possible D gene (6 bases). The CDR3 consists of 12 residues. Germline CDR1 is SNHLY and CDR2 is FYNNEI. V shed 6 bases and J shed 5 bases, with 10 bases lying between them. The CDR3 DNA follows: TGTGCCAGCAGGGGACTTGGGGAGACCCAGTACTTC. Translated: CASRGLGETQYF. The entire variable domain, with the rest obtained from reference TRBV2 and TRBJ2-5, is as follows: EPEVTQTPSHQVTQMGQEVILRCVPISNHLYFYWYRQILGQKVEFLVSFYNNEISEKSEIFDDQFSVERPDGSNFTLKIRSTKLEDSAMYFCASRGLGETQYFGPGTRLLVL.

The rearrangement links TRBV24-1 to TRBJ1-3; TRBD1 matches 7 bases. With 2 bases clipped from V and 4 bases from J, the junction kept 10 bases outside the gene matches. Germline CDR1 KGHDR, CDR2 SFDVKD. This CDR3 contains 17 residues. CDR3 DNA: TGTGCCACCAGTGATTCGTATTCAGGGGGTGGCGGAAACACCATATATTTT. It specifies CATSDSYSGGGGNTIYF.

The chain combines TRBV6-5 with TRBJ1-5; unclear D gene. Trimming cost V 7 bases and J 4 bases, with 17 bases left between them. There are 15 residues in the CDR3. Germline lookup yields CDR1 MNHEY and CDR2 SVGAGI. CDR3 amino acids: CASIPGSGGNQPQHF. CDR3 nucleotide sequence: TGTGCCAGCATTCCGGGGAGCGGTGGGAATCAGCCCCAGCATTTT.

This clone occurred once. The CDR3 coding sequence is TGTGCCAGCAGCTTAATTGCGGGGGGACGCCACGAGCAGTACTTC. This encodes CASSLIAGGRHEQYF. This chain joins TRBV7-6 and TRBJ2-7; 8 bases are shared with TRBD2. With 2 bases clipped from V and 5 bases from J, the junction kept 8 bases outside the gene matches. Germline V CDR1 and CDR2: SGHVS, FNYEAQ. The CDR3 is made up of 15 amino acids.

The CDR3 here is CSVNGQGETQYF. The CDR3, as DNA: TGCAGCGTTAACGGACAGGGTGAGACCCAGTACTTC. This rearrangement joins TRBV29-1 to TRBJ2-5; 8 nucleotides agree with TRBD1. In germline, CDR1 is SQVTM, CDR2 ANQGSEA. Trimming took 5 bases from V and 5 from J; bases not matched to a gene: 4. There are 12 residues in the CDR3.

The V and J genes are TRBV19 and TRBJ2-1; 10 bases are shared with TRBD2. The CDR3 is made up of 16 amino acids. In germline, CDR1 is LNHDA, CDR2 SQIVND (reference sequence). V lost 4 bases and J lost 10; bases outside the gene matches: 13. The CDR3 region is CASSKPSGRAGTEQFF. The CDR3, as DNA: TGTGCCAGTAGTAAACCGAGCGGGAGGGCCGGTACCGAGCAGTTCTTC.

This clone was counted once. This rearrangement joins TRBV4-1 to TRBJ1-5, with TRBD1 identical over 9 bases. CDR1 MGHRA and CDR2 YSYEKL come from the germline V gene. V lost 1 base to trimming and J lost 4 bases; unmatched junction nucleotides: 23. This CDR3 region has 22 residues. The CDR3 loop is CASSQALRLSGQGIRGNQPQHF. CDR3 nucleotide sequence: TGCGCCAGCAGCCAAGCGTTGAGACTCTCGGGACAGGGAATAAGGGGTAATCAGCCCCAGCATTTT.